A selection of T cell receptor beta chains follows, all from one sample in a study of blood T cell repertoires in COVID-19. The protocol was immunoSEQ multiplex PCR, while the TCRdb copy is restricted to in-frame clones and leaves out a portion. The sample holds 110,000 or so clones; 85% are singletons and the top ten take around 13%. What was sequenced was peripheral blood. These receptors originate from a human donor in a cohort sampled during active COVID-19. The CDR3 runs from the conserved cysteine through the conserved F or W. D genes are given only for firm matches. Not all rows give a size; the values are once, few, many and, for expanded clones, a class.

TRBJ1-6 | NA | NA | TRBV28 | CASSSRGPRTNSPLHF | TGTGCCAGCAGTTCGCGGGGGCCACGGACCAATTCACCCCTCCACTTT
TRBJ2-3 | NA | TRBD2 | TRBV7-2 | CASSQQAGTSGDTQYF | TGTGCCAGCAGCCAACAGGCCGGGACTAGCGGAGATACGCAGTATTTT
TRBJ2-7 | NA | TRBD1 | TRBV6-5 | CASSTNRGYEQYF | TGTGCCAGCAGTACCAACAGGGGTTACGAGCAGTACTTC
TRBJ2-4 | NA | TRBD1 | TRBV5-6 | CASSLPTGGYIQYF | TGTGCCAGCAGCCTACCAACAGGGGGCTACATTCAGTACTTC
TRBJ2-7 | NA | NA | TRBV5-6 | CASRPLGGDLSYEQYF | TGTGCCAGCAGACCTCTAGGGGGGGACCTCTCCTACGAGCAGTACTTC
TRBJ2-7 | NA | NA | TRBV3-1/TRBV3-2 | CASSQDIQSYEQYF | TGTGCCAGCAGCCAAGATATACAGAGCTACGAGCAGTACTTC
TRBJ1-5 | NA | TRBD1 | TRBV11-2 | CASSPRGDHSNQPQHF | TGTGCCAGCAGCCCCAGGGGGGACCATAGCAATCAGCCCCAGCATTTT
TRBJ1-6 | NA | NA | TRBV6-5 | CASSYNRDNSPLHF | TGTGCCAGCAGTTATAACAGGGATAATTCACCCCTCCACTTT
TRBJ1-6 | many | NA | TRBV6-5 | CASSSVDNSPLHF | TGTGCCAGCAGTTCGGTCGATAATTCACCCCTCCACTTT
TRBJ2-2 | NA | NA | TRBV11-2 | CASSFAALTGELFF | TGTGCCAGCAGCTTTGCAGCGCTTACCGGGGAGCTGTTTTTT
TRBJ1-2 | NA | NA | TRBV11-2 | CASSPDRYGYTF | TGTGCCAGCAGCCCCGACAGATATGGCTACACCTTC
TRBJ2-1 | NA | TRBD2 | TRBV19 | CASSTGTRDYNEQFF | TGTGCCAGTAGTACCGGGACTAGGGACTACAATGAGCAGTTCTTC
TRBJ2-7 | NA | NA | TRBV6-2/TRBV6-3 | CASSSTGYRPSSYEQYF | TGTGCCAGCAGCTCCACGGGGTACCGCCCGAGCTCCTACGAGCAGTACTTC
TRBJ1-6 | once | TRBD1 | TRBV28 | CASSLSADRGSYNSPLHF | TGTGCCAGCAGTTTATCTGCGGACAGGGGCTCCTATAATTCACCCCTCCACTTT
TRBJ2-3 | NA | TRBD2 | TRBV10-2 | CASSESSGGAPDTQYF | TGCGCCAGCAGTGAGTCAAGCGGGGGGGCACCAGATACGCAGTATTTT
TRBJ2-5 | NA | TRBD1 | TRBV6-2/TRBV6-3 | CASSYGGTGVEETQYF | TGTGCCAGCAGTTACGGGGGGACAGGAGTGGAAGAGACCCAGTACTTC
TRBJ1-2 | NA | TRBD1 | TRBV12-3/TRBV12-4 | CASRRGQAGGYTF | TGTGCCAGCAGACGTGGACAGGCGGGGGGCTACACCTTC
TRBJ2-3 | NA | TRBD1 | TRBV6-5 | CASRSGGLGTDTQYF | TGTGCCAGCAGGTCAGGGGGTCTCGGCACAGATACGCAGTATTTT
TRBJ2-7 | once | NA | TRBV15 | CATSKEAYEQYF | TGTGCCACCAGCAAGGAGGCCTACGAGCAGTACTTC
TRBJ2-5 | few | TRBD2 | TRBV29-1 | CSVESSGGRETQYF | TGCAGCGTTGAGTCCAGCGGGGGGCGAGAGACCCAGTACTTC
TRBJ1-1 | once | NA | TRBV6-5 | CASAWTENTEAFF | TGTGCCAGCGCTTGGACAGAGAACACTGAAGCTTTCTTT
TRBJ1-1 | NA | TRBD1 | TRBV28 | CASSDTGVSHMNTEAFF | TGTGCCAGCAGTGATACAGGGGTCAGTCACATGAACACTGAAGCTTTCTTT
TRBJ1-1 | few | NA | TRBV12-3/TRBV12-4 | CATKITSNTEAFF | TGTGCCACGAAGATAACTTCGAACACTGAAGCTTTCTTT
TRBJ1-5 | NA | NA | TRBV19 | CASSIMTDSNQPQHF | TGTGCCAGTAGTATAATGACAGATAGCAATCAGCCCCAGCATTTT
TRBJ2-7 | NA | TRBD2 | TRBV27 | CASSLQGLPTFYEQYF | TGTGCCAGCAGTTTACAGGGACTACCTACATTCTACGAGCAGTACTTC
TRBJ1-4 | NA | NA | TRBV6-1 | CASSESGRVEKLFF | TGTGCCAGCAGTGAATCTGGCAGGGTGGAAAAACTGTTTTTT
TRBJ2-7 | NA | NA | TRBV10-3 | CAISEHRDSYEQYF | TGTGCCATCAGTGAGCACAGGGACTCCTACGAGCAGTACTTC
TRBJ1-2 | NA | NA | TRBV6-2/TRBV6-3 | CASSLNDRRYGYTF | TGTGCCAGCAGTTTAAACGACAGACGCTATGGCTACACCTTC
TRBJ2-7 | NA | NA | TRBV7-9 | CASSLRGIPYEQYF | TGTGCCAGCAGCTTAAGGGGGATTCCCTACGAGCAGTACTTC
TRBJ2-2 | NA | NA | TRBV9 | CASSASVTNTGELFF | TGTGCCAGCAGCGCAAGCGTTACGAACACCGGGGAGCTGTTTTTT
TRBJ1-2 | NA | TRBD1 | TRBV4-1 | CASSNRQGGSYGYTF | TGCGCCAGCAGCAATAGACAGGGGGGTTCTTATGGCTACACCTTC
TRBJ2-2 | NA | NA | TRBV19 | CASSIGAVNTGELFF | TGTGCCAGTAGTATTGGGGCGGTGAACACCGGGGAGCTGTTTTTT
TRBJ1-1 | once | TRBD1 | TRBV19 | CASSIVSWTGTEAFF | TGTGCCAGTAGTATAGTTTCCTGGACAGGCACTGAAGCTTTCTTT
TRBJ1-6 | few | NA | TRBV6-1 | CASSEGRWGGESPLHF | TGTGCCAGCAGTGAAGGTCGGTGGGGGGGAGAATCACCCCTCCACTTT
TRBJ1-1 | NA | TRBD1 | TRBV4-3 | CASSRGTGEDEAFF | TGCGCCAGCAGCCGCGGGACAGGGGAGGATGAAGCTTTCTTT
TRBJ2-7 | NA | NA | TRBV29-1 | CSVDQGYEQYF | TGCAGCGTTGACCAGGGGTACGAGCAGTACTTC
TRBJ2-4 | NA | TRBD1 | TRBV7-8 | CASSSNRDRAKNIQYF | TGTGCCAGCAGCTCCAATCGGGACAGAGCCAAAAACATTCAGTACTTC
TRBJ2-3 | NA | TRBD2 | TRBV7-2 | CASSFPAGGQDTQYF | TGTGCCAGCAGCTTCCCAGCGGGGGGGCAAGATACGCAGTATTTT
TRBJ2-1 | few | NA | TRBV6-6 | CASSRQAEGALSEQFF | TGTGCCAGCAGTAGACAAGCGGAGGGAGCCTTGTCGGAGCAGTTCTTC
TRBJ2-7 | NA | TRBD1 | TRBV5-1 | CASSQGQKQYF | TGCGCCAGCAGCCAGGGACAGAAGCAGTACTTC
TRBJ2-1 | once | TRBD2 | TRBV5-5 | CASSYYRLAGGNSYNEQFF | TGTGCCAGCAGCTACTATCGACTAGCGGGGGGGAACTCCTACAATGAGCAGTTCTTC
TRBJ1-6 | few | NA | TRBV5-1 | CASSLDKSPLHF | TGCGCCAGCAGCTTAGACAAATCACCCCTCCACTTT
TRBJ1-2 | NA | TRBD1 | TRBV5-1 | CASSLEGAGYGYTF | TGCGCCAGCAGCTTAGAGGGGGCTGGCTATGGCTACACCTTC
TRBJ1-5 | NA | NA | TRBV4-3 | CASSQDRGRAQHF | TGCGCCAGCAGCCAAGACAGGGGTCGAGCCCAGCATTTT
TRBJ2-1 | few | TRBD2 | TRBV6-4 | CASSGGGPYNEQFF | TGTGCCAGCAGTGGCGGGGGGCCCTACAATGAGCAGTTCTTC
TRBJ2-1 | NA | TRBD1 | TRBV14 | CASSRSRPGTGEFF | TGTGCCAGCAGTCGCTCTCGTCCCGGGACAGGGGAGTTCTTC
TRBJ1-4 | NA | NA | TRBV29-1 | CSVAGADEKLFF | TGCAGCGTTGCAGGGGCGGATGAAAAACTGTTTTTT
TRBJ2-3 | NA | NA | TRBV11-3 | CASSLDSIDTQYF | TGTGCCAGCAGCTTAGATTCCATCGATACGCAGTATTTT
TRBJ1-4 | NA | NA | TRBV11-2 | CASSSGRKREEKLFF | TGTGCCAGCAGCTCTGGGAGGAAACGGGAAGAAAAACTGTTTTTT